This entry concerns a single TCR beta chain. The antigen it binds to is not known. No quality values exist for individual bases; no much larger clone is one base distant. This entry comes from a study of cytomegalovirus exposure and HLA in healthy donors (dated by TCRdb to 2016 to 2017). For context, the study as a whole: An earlier analysis of roughly 500 of the donors reported more than 250 Gb of sequence data and some 100 million unique TCR beta sequences from about 200 million T cells. An early release that covered some 640 HLA-typed donors contained approximately 300 gigabases of sequencing data and tens of millions of unique TCR sequences. Among the approximately 430 genotyped donors, under 90% belonged to the genetic ancestry cluster associated with self-reported Caucasian donors. The aim of the study was to test whether cataloging public T cell receptors could identify signatures of past pathogen exposure. The study profiled the T cell repertoires of some 610 subjects by immunosequencing and related them to cytomegalovirus serostatus. Along with the roughly 610-subject first cohort, a separate validation cohort of over a hundred different subjects was used. High-throughput TCR immunosequencing, statistical association of individual TCRs with disease status, and machine learning were combined to predict cytomegalovirus infection status. A later analysis re-analyzed previously published TCR beta repertoires from 660 or so donors and added high-resolution HLA genotyping to study TCR occurrence patterns. The later analysis used no new phenotypic data to find candidate immune exposures, relying instead on TCR beta sequences and their occurrence across donors. An earlier analysis of 500 to 650 of the donors applied high-throughput TCR beta sequencing to assess whether each TCR beta V gene segment acted as functional or pseudogenic. Donor age, sex, ethnicity and CMV serostatus were compiled alongside the repertoire data. A later genetic analysis used genome-wide SNP genotypes for about 60% of the roughly 700 donors, treating that subset as a discovery cohort. Every repertoire in the discovery cohort had been generated on one and the same sequencing platform. Both class I and class II loci were covered by HLA typing, at four-digit resolution. The number of typed donors differed by locus: about 620-640 for A, B, C, DRB1 and DQB1; 522 for DQA1; 606 for DPA1; and roughly 490 for DPB1. Several DR-DQ haplotypes were handled as single units for association and clustering because linkage in the cohort was strong. Across about 380 genotyped donors of the cohort, an average of approximately 240,000 unique TCR beta nucleotide sequences per donor were sequenced, and 15% to 20% of those sequences were non-productive.

Including the terminal cysteine and phenylalanine, the CDR3 comprises 14 residues. The kept DNA is CDR3 alone, 42 bases in frame from the first base. From the germline V gene (reference sequence), CDR1 is LNHNV and CDR2 is YYDKDF. V and J lose 1 base and 6 bases, and a span of 9 bases separates them. Library construction relied on the immunoSEQ multiplex PCR assay. The multiplex PCR relied on a mix of 60 forward primers for TCR Vbeta segments and 13 reverse primers for TCR Jbeta segments. Amplification of the CDR3 region of rearranged TCR beta genes was performed with a multiplex PCR assay on genomic DNA. The amplified TCR beta libraries were sequenced on the Illumina HiSeq System as 87-base-pair reads. Per the source publication's procedure: A later analysis tallied around 80 million unique TCR beta chains across the 666 repertoires, and around 9.9 million of those chains were shared by two or more donors. A nearest-neighbor algorithm error-corrected the raw reads and collapsed the reads into unique sequences, merging closely related sequences to remove PCR and sequencing errors. V, D and J gene segments were assigned by aligning CDR3 sequences to IMGT reference sequences. For a sequence to be retained, at least a six-nucleotide match to both a V gene segment and a J gene segment was required. A rearrangement was called productive if the CDR3 had no stop codons and remained in frame with V and J, and every other rearrangement was called non-productive. Following IMGT convention, CDR3 was defined as the stretch from the second conserved V-encoded cysteine up to the conserved J-encoded phenylalanine. The earlier analysis of approximately 500 of the donors excluded sequences that lacked an unambiguous match to a single V gene segment. An earlier analysis of almost 600 of the donors classified V segments as functional when productive rearrangements were above 56.7% and as segregating when the standard deviation between donors was above 5%. To diagnose cytomegalovirus status from the catalog of TCR beta chain sequences, a statistical classification framework was built. V and J gene assignment, in a later analysis, came from comparing TCR nucleotide sequences with IMGT/GENE-DB human TR gene sequences. In a later analysis, CDR3 sequences and most-parsimonious VDJ recombination scenarios were assigned using the TCRdist pipeline. In a later analysis, each TCR beta chain was defined by its CDR3 amino acid sequence together with its V-gene family, and reads lacking a unique V-gene family were excluded. A later analysis removed 550 to 650 highly shared, low-generation-probability nucleotide sequences to deal with suspected cross-contamination and a sequencing artifact. For each public chain, a later analysis derived a clonal expansion index from normalized ranks of inferred template counts within each repertoire. Generation probabilities in a later analysis came from a VDJ recombination model fitted to out-of-frame rearrangements, and those results were checked against IGoR. In a later analysis, TCR-TCR, TCR-HLA and TCR-CMV co-occurrence was scored with hypergeometric tests, and a repertoire-size bias correction was applied to TCR pairs. A later analysis estimated false discovery rates by permuting HLA or CMV assignments 20 times. In a later analysis, co-occurring TCRs were grouped with DBSCAN, and TCRdist sequence similarity was added when clustering was performed within HLA-allele-positive subsets. Repertoires with fewer than 30,000 or more than 120,000 public chains, plus five repertoires with anomalous nucleotide sharing, were excluded from co-occurrence clustering. This immuneACCESS table, as held by TCRdb, lists in-frame sequences with V and J called but not all clones. Of the missing ones, under half trace to an unresolved V gene in checked studies; the others have no known cause. From that table come the V and J calls and clone size; the DNA was used to work out D and trimming. Within this sample are more than 95,000 clones, with about four fifths of them counted one time only. The ten largest make up 3.6% of the sample.

The cohort comprised approximately 700 healthy bone marrow donors. At the time of sampling, every cohort member was nominally healthy, though immune exposures that went unrecorded were likely present. The donor tested CMV seronegative and was one of the 352 seronegative cohort members. A peripheral blood sample was collected from each donor, and TCR beta sequencing was performed on peripheral blood mononuclear cells. Genomic DNA extraction from the blood cell samples was performed with the Qiagen DNeasy Blood Extraction Kit. On the study overall, not on this receptor specifically: In a later analysis, most CMV-associated TCR beta chains were found to appear HLA-restricted, with HLA associations seemingly driven largely by CMV exposure. According to a later analysis, TCR association rates differed among HLA loci, with DRB1 alleles showing the most associated TCRs and HLA-C alleles showing the fewest. Cytomegalovirus status was reported to be diagnosed by the classifier with high specificity and sensitivity in both the original and validation cohorts. Across donors, most TCR sequences were observed very rarely, whereas some public TCRs were present in many individuals. Some IMGT-functional V segments, including TRBV6-2 and TRBV6-3, could not be distinguished by the 87-base-pair reads and were therefore excluded. A total of 164 TCR beta chains were listed by the study as associated with cytomegalovirus. When HLA alleles, especially DR and DQ, strongly co-occurred, attributing TCR associations to individual alleles was difficult. A group of highly shared sequence variants was considered likely to be a technical artifact of the sequencing pipeline. In vitro tests confirmed that a few of the cytomegalovirus-associated TCR beta chains recognize cytomegalovirus antigens. It was suggested by the authors that the approach could potentially be generalized to other disease states and immunological phenotypes. Compared with the 666-donor mean, donors in an Asian-associated ancestry cluster had fewer N-insertions in productive TCRs, according to a later genetic analysis. The presence/absence analyses assumed that sequencing depth was roughly uniform across donors, and that assumption may not be true. According to a later analysis, parvovirus B19, influenza, CMV and Epstein-Barr virus appeared linked to several top co-occurrence clusters. Linkage disequilibrium might explain the correlated functional status among segregating V segments, but an unknown experimental factor could not be excluded. In a later genetic analysis, a missense DCLRE1C variant was associated with V-gene and J-gene trimming of TCR beta chains, and the association was replicated in an independent cohort. Because counts were too low, 15 to 20 rarely observed V segments, including chromosome 9 orphons, were left out of the earlier analysis of approximately 500 of the donors. Broadly in line with IMGT annotations, most TCR beta V segments showed up in productive rearrangements about 87% or about 30% of the time in an earlier analysis of around 550 of the donors. The cohort was sequenced for TCR beta chains only, and without alpha or paired-chain data the features that could be detected were limited. A further reported finding was that TCR beta sequences accurately predicted the HLA-A and HLA-B alleles for most subjects in the first cohort. Compared with equally common non-associated chains, HLA-associated TCR beta chains in a later analysis were more clonally expanded and had lower generation probabilities. The only immune exposure information available for the cohort was CMV serostatus. Because HLA typing was unavailable for some donors at each locus, only the typed subset was used in association tests. At a false discovery rate of 0.05, a later analysis linked about 16,000 TCR beta sequences to specific HLA alleles.

Here the chain combines TRBV15 and TRBJ2-2; TRBD1 is a weak D gene call, 5 bases matching. The TCR was taken from a man aged 40-55 years in good health and CMV-seronegative. Source material: PBMCs. The CDR3 protein: CATSRVQGSGELFF. The base sequence is TGTGCCACCAGCAGAGTCCAGGGATCCGGGGAGCTGTTTTTT.